The 16 T cell receptor beta chains in this list originate from one sample, sequenced in a study of CD8 T cells in Susac syndrome. RNA totalling about 0.5 to 1 ug underwent reverse transcription with random hexamers. TCRdb reprocessed the immunoSEQ multiplex PCR reads with MiXCR, giving one entry per CDR3 protein. The table has some 300,000 distinct CDR3 sequences, 75% to 85% seen once. Sequencing input: CD8+ T cells from PBMCs. These receptors were collected from a human donor with multiple sclerosis.

This chain connects TRBV2 to TRBJ2-3; 11 bases map to TRBD2. This CDR3 has 16 amino acids. The junction had 8 bases not matched to a gene; V was cut back by 1 base and J by 8 bases. CDR1 SNHLY and CDR2 FYNNEI come from the germline V gene. The CDR3 nucleotides are TGTGCCAGCAGTGAAGGAATAGCGGGAGGGCCAAGTACGCAGTATTTT. It codes for CASSEGIAGGPSTQYF.

The chain is built from TRBV7-8 and TRBJ2-6; TRBD1 might be the D (6 bases). The CDR3 runs 17 residues. V was clipped by 1 base and J by 0 bases, with 10 bases between them. Germline-derived CDR1 and CDR2 are SGHVS and FQNEAQ. The CDR3 sequence: CASSLGSRGSGANVLTF. For the CDR3, the DNA is TGTGCCAGCAGCTTAGGGAGCAGGGGCTCTGGGGCCAACGTCCTGACTTTC.

This clonotype was counted a few times. The chain employs TRBV12-3 or TRBV12-4 and TRBJ1-1; D not resolved. V was pared by 4 bases and J by 0 bases, with 3 bases between. This CDR3 is 12 amino acids long. The CDR3 loop reads CASSSVNTEAFF. Written as DNA, the CDR3 is TGTGCCAGCAGTTCCGTGAACACTGAAGCTTTCTTT.

The chain has TRBV6-5 and TRBJ1-1; D is undetermined. The germline CDR1 and CDR2 sequences are MNHEY and SVGAGI. The CDR3 is 15 residues long. The V and J ends lost 0 bases and 4 bases respectively, with 12 bases between them. DNA of the CDR3: TGTGCCAGCAGTTACTCGAATAGGTTAGGCACTGAAGCTTTCTTT. Residues: CASSYSNRLGTEAFF.

J is TRBJ2-7 and V is TRBV7-9, with D perhaps matching TRBD2 (5 bases). The length of the CDR3 is 12 residues. The germline V gene has CDR1 SEHNR and CDR2 FQNEAQ (reference sequence). V dropped 11 bases and J dropped 6 bases, with 17 bases sitting between them. As DNA, the CDR3 is TGTGCCGGACGAGGCCGGGGTTCCGAGCAGTACTTC. Protein: CAGRGRGSEQYF.

This rearrangement joins TRBV2 to TRBJ2-2; D not certain. Deletions cut 1 base from V and 2 bases from J, with 11 bases between. Per germline, CDR1 SNHLY and CDR2 FYNNEI. The CDR3 length is 16 residues. CDR3 nucleotides: TGTGCCAGCAGTGAAGACGGTGGGGTAAACACCGGGGAGCTGTTTTTT. This gives the protein CASSEDGGVNTGELFF.

The J gene is TRBJ1-1, the V gene TRBV19, with D possibly TRBD1 on 6 matching bases. Trimming left V 5 bases short and J 1 base short, with 20 bases between. This CDR3 is built from 17 residues. From germline, CDR1 is LNHDA and CDR2 SQIVND (reference sequence). CDR3 protein: CASSPQTLQGPNTEAFF. Written as DNA, the CDR3 is TGTGCCAGTAGTCCACAAACCCTTCAGGGGCCGAACACTGAAGCTTTCTTT.

The V and J genes are TRBV19 and TRBJ2-5, with a possible D match to TRBD2 (6 bases). The CDR3 consists of 14 residues. Trimming left V 5 bases short and J 2 bases short, with 12 bases between. Germline CDR1 is LNHDA and CDR2 is SQIVND (reference sequence). Here the CDR3 reads CASSWASDQETQYF. The CDR3 nucleotides read TGTGCCAGTAGTTGGGCTAGCGATCAAGAGACCCAGTACTTC.

V is TRBV25-1 and J is TRBJ1-4; D not certain. Germline values: CDR1 MGHDK, CDR2 SYGVNS. The length of the CDR3 is 13 residues. CDR3 sequence (DNA): TGTGTCACCCCCCGTTTGATGAAGGAAAAACTGTTTTTT. Translation: CVTPRLMKEKLFF.

The chain combines TRBV11-2 with TRBJ2-1; 7 nucleotides match TRBD1. CDR1 SGHAT and CDR2 FQNNGV come from the germline V gene. The CDR3 spans 15 residues. V was clipped by 5 bases and J by 8 bases; unmatched bases: 12. For the CDR3, the DNA is TGTGCCAGCAGCCTACCGGGACAGCTGAAGGATGAGCAGTTCTTC. Amino acids: CASSLPGQLKDEQFF.

This clonotype appeared once. The chain recombines TRBV18 with TRBJ2-7, with 7 bases identical to TRBD2. The V and J ends lost 3 bases and 0 bases, in that order; junction bases with no gene match: 14. The CDR3 covers 18 residues. Germline lookup yields CDR1 KGHSH and CDR2 LQKENI. CDR3 DNA sequence: TGTGCCAGCTCACCCTCGCCGGGGGAGGGGCTAAACTCCTACGAGCAGTACTTC. The encoded protein is CASSPSPGEGLNSYEQYF.

The rearrangement joins TRBV6-5 to TRBJ1-1, with 7 bases that match TRBD1. CDR3 length: 15 amino acids. Germline CDR1 reads MNHEY; CDR2 reads SVGAGI. The V gene end was trimmed by 2 bases and the J gene end by 1 base; junction bases not matched to a gene: 4. For the CDR3, the DNA is TGTGCCAGCAGTTACCCGCAGGGGGGGAACACTGAAGCTTTCTTT. It yields the protein CASSYPQGGNTEAFF.

The chain is built from TRBV9 and TRBJ2-6; 9 nucleotides line up with TRBD1. V gave up 3 bases and J gave up 0 bases; unmatched junction bases: 4. The CDR3 runs 17 residues. The V gene's germline CDR1 is SGDLS and CDR2 YYNGEE. The CDR3: CASSAGTGSSGANVLTF. In nucleotides, the CDR3 is TGTGCCAGCAGCGCCGGGACAGGGAGCTCTGGGGCCAACGTCCTGACTTTC.

CDR3 DNA sequence: TGTGCCAGCAGCTTGGTGAGCGGTAGGGGGCTCTACAATGAGCAGTTCTTC. It codes for CASSLVSGRGLYNEQFF. The chain is built from TRBV5-8 and TRBJ2-1, with TRBD1 matching over 7 bases. The CDR3 totals 17 residues. The ends lost 0 bases at V and 3 bases at J; junction bases unmatched: 9. Germline loops: CDR1 SGHTS, CDR2 YDEGEE.

CDR3 sequence: CASSIGHYFTDTQYF. Here the CDR3 DNA reads TGTGCCAGCAGCATCGGACACTACTTCACAGATACGCAGTATTTT. This chain uses TRBV5-6 with TRBJ2-3, with D possibly TRBD1 on 5 matching bases. The ends were cut back, 4 bases at V and 2 bases at J, with 14 bases in the middle. Germline V gene sequence: CDR1 SGHDT, CDR2 YYEEEE. The CDR3 spans 15 residues.

For the CDR3, the DNA is TGTGCCAGCAGCGTCTCGGACCCCCGGGGCTACAATGAGCAGTTCTTC. Translating gives CASSVSDPRGYNEQFF. This sequence joins TRBV9 and TRBJ2-1, with D tentatively TRBD2 (5 bases). The V gene lost 2 bases and the J gene lost 3 bases, with 15 bases spanning the gap. The CDR3 consists of 16 residues. The V gene's germline CDR1 is SGDLS and CDR2 YYNGEE. The full variable domain, in which reference TRBV9 and TRBJ2-1 provide the parts outside the CDR3, is DSGVTQTPKHLITATGQRVTLRCSPRSGDLSVYWYQQSLDQGLQFLIQYYNGEERAKGNILERFSAQQFPDLHSELNLSSLELGDSALYFCASSVSDPRGYNEQFFGPGTRLTVL.